This TCR beta chain was retrieved from a study of control samples from healthy donors and cancer patients. Using immunoSEQ multiplex PCR, the repertoire was profiled, and TCRdb retains in-frame clones only, with some absent. The table includes 150,000 to 200,000 clones, around 90% detected once. In its sample, this clone was seen a few times. J lost 14 bases, V lost 6 bases, and 19 bases had no gene match. This CDR3 spans 16 amino acids. Germline values: CDR1 MGHRA, CDR2 YSYEKL. Sequences were obtained from blood. This TCR was recovered from a woman aged 40 to 50 in good health. V and J are TRBV4-1 and TRBJ1-2, with 12 bases that match TRBD1. CDR3 in amino acids: CASRAIRGQGAPARTF. The CDR3 DNA reads as TGCGCCAGCAGAGCTATCAGGGGACAGGGGGCTCCAGCAAGAACCTTC.